Below are 20 T cell receptor beta chains sequenced from a single sample in a study of human T cells and chemical hapten exposure. Each CDR3 protein gets one entry after TCRdb re-called the RACE reads with MiXCR. The repertoire holds approximately 96,000 distinct CDR3 sequences, with 9.3% as singletons. The sample's time point: patch test 2, 6 weeks after DPC sensitization. The treatment here: therapeutic diphenylcyclopropenone sensitization with weekly scalp DPC. The sample here was whole blood, taken in connection with sensitization to the hapten diphenylcyclopropenone (DPC). All receptors derive from a woman aged 40 to 50 with alopecia areata. Some clones in this sample may be carry-over from other donors' samples.

This chain links TRBV12-3 or TRBV12-4 with TRBJ1-6; a possible D gene is TRBD1 (6 bases). This CDR3 is 13 amino acids long. V was cut by 5 bases and J by 9 bases, with 11 bases left in between. CDR3 residues: CASSLGGGSPLHF. The CDR3 DNA reads as TGTGCCAGCAGTCTAGGGGGAGGTTCACCCCTCCACTTT.

V and J are TRBV28 and TRBJ2-7; D uncertain. The V gene's germline CDR1 is MDHEN and CDR2 SYDVKM. With 3 bases removed from V and 7 bases from J, the gap between germline ends came to 7 bases. The CDR3 extends over 11 amino acids. The CDR3 nucleotides are TGTGCCAGCAGTTTGCTCAGGGAGCAGTACTTC. This sequence encodes CASSLLREQYF.

The V call is TRBV12-3 or TRBV12-4, the J call TRBJ2-3, with D maybe TRBD1 (6 bases). V shed 3 bases and J shed 0 bases, with 10 bases lying between them. The CDR3 sequence is 15 residues long. In DNA, the CDR3 is TGTGCCAGCAGTTTGTTGGGGGCTAGCACAGATACGCAGTATTTT. It specifies CASSLLGASTDTQYF.

This clonotype was observed many times. J is TRBJ2-1 and V is TRBV16, with a tentative D call TRBD1 (5 bases). This CDR3 comprises 16 residues. The germline V gene encodes CDR1 KGHSY and CDR2 FQNENV. Trimming pared 0 bases from V and 5 bases from J, leaving 14 bases between. As DNA, the CDR3 is TGTGCCAGCAGCCAATCAGGGGCAGGGTCGCACAATGAGCAGTTCTTC. It translates to CASSQSGAGSHNEQFF.

The chain carries TRBV6-2 or TRBV6-3 and TRBJ2-1; D is undetermined. CDR3 length equals 13 residues. Germline V gene lookup returns CDR1 MNHEY and CDR2 SVGEGT. Deletions cut 4 bases from V and 8 bases from J, with 12 bases between. The CDR3 sequence: CASSFPGWDEQFF. The CDR3 DNA follows: TGTGCCAGCAGTTTTCCGGGTTGGGATGAGCAGTTCTTC.

This clonotype was observed many times. The chain uses TRBV29-1 and TRBJ2-2; D may be TRBD1 or TRBD2 (6 bases each). The CDR3 has 14 amino acids. Germline values: CDR1 SQVTM, CDR2 ANQGSEA. Trimming stripped 7 bases from V and 2 bases from J, with 14 bases between. CDR3 sequence (DNA): TGCAGCGGAGGGGGAGGACTCAACACCGGGGAGCTGTTTTTT. This codes for CSGGGGLNTGELFF.

The chain employs TRBV12-3 or TRBV12-4 and TRBJ1-4, with 8 bases aligning to TRBD1. After removal of 3 bases from V and 7 bases from J, the junction contained 7 bases not matched to a gene. The CDR3 runs 15 residues. This CDR3 reads CASSFTTGEAEKLFF. CDR3 bases: TGTGCCAGCAGTTTTACGACAGGGGAGGCTGAAAAACTGTTTTTT.

There are many counts of this clonotype. The CDR3 DNA reads TGTGCCAGCAGCTGGGGTTTCACCGGGGAGCTGTTTTTT. Its protein is CASSWGFTGELFF. The chain carries TRBV27 and TRBJ2-2; D gene ambiguous. Germline CDR1 reads MNHEY; CDR2 reads SMNVEV (reference sequence). The CDR3 length is 13 residues. The germline V and J ends were trimmed by 6 bases and 4 bases, with 9 bases remaining between them.

The sample holds a few counts of this clonotype. The genes are TRBV11-3 and TRBJ2-1, with D perhaps matching TRBD1 (6 bases). This CDR3 region has 15 residues. V dropped 4 bases and J dropped 4 bases, with 14 bases sitting between them. Germline values: CDR1 SGHNT, CDR2 YENEEA. The DNA of the CDR3 is TGTGCCAGCAGCTCCCCGCGGACAGATTACAATGAGCAGTTCTTC. Residues: CASSSPRTDYNEQFF.

This clonotype was observed many times. CDR3 in amino acids: CASSLSGGRLYNEQFF. DNA of the CDR3: TGTGCCAGCAGCTTATCGGGCGGGAGGCTCTACAATGAGCAGTTCTTC. V is TRBV11-2 and J is TRBJ2-1, with TRBD2 identical over 8 bases. The CDR3 covers 16 residues. V dropped 2 bases and J dropped 3; count of bases not matched to a gene: 6. Germline lookup yields CDR1 SGHAT and CDR2 FQNNGV. Full variable domain (missing parts from reference TRBV11-2 and TRBJ2-1): EAGVAQSPRYKIIEKRQSVAFWCNPISGHATLYWYQQILGQGPKLLIQFQNNGVVDDSQLPKDRFSAERLKGVDSTLKIQPAKLEDSAVYLCASSLSGGRLYNEQFFGPGTRLTVL.

This clonotype was observed a few times. The chain is built from TRBV4-1 and TRBJ1-5, with D hard to call. Germline lookup yields CDR1 MGHRA and CDR2 YSYEKL. There are 14 residues in the CDR3. V gave up 4 bases and J gave up 4 bases, with 11 bases separating them. CDR3 coding DNA: TGCGCCAGCAGCCGGACTCCCTCTAATCAGCCCCAGCATTTT. Translated: CASSRTPSNQPQHF.

This clonotype was counted between two and nine times. The V and J genes are TRBV12-3 or TRBV12-4 and TRBJ2-1; D gene unclear. Trimming left V 2 bases short and J 8 bases short, with 10 bases between. The CDR3 is made up of 13 amino acids. CDR3: CASSLPAFDEQFF. The CDR3 DNA sequence: TGTGCCAGCAGTTTACCAGCTTTCGATGAGCAGTTCTTC.

This clonotype was counted ten times or more. This rearrangement joins TRBV24-1 to TRBJ1-2, with no clear D. CDR1 and CDR2 from the germline V gene are KGHDR and SFDVKD. The CDR3 length is 14 residues. Trimming removed 1 base from V and 4 bases from J, with 9 bases in between. The CDR3 DNA reads TGTGCCACCAGTGATTTTGAAAACACCTATGGCTACACCTTC. It yields the protein CATSDFENTYGYTF.

At least ten counts were recorded for this clonotype. V is TRBV5-1 and J is TRBJ1-1; weak D call: TRBD1 (5 bases). CDR3 length: 15 amino acids. The V gene lost 0 bases and the J gene lost 0 bases, with 9 bases spanning the gap. Germline-derived CDR1 and CDR2 are SGHRS and YFSETQ. The CDR3 reads CASSLAAGLNTEAFF. CDR3 nucleotide sequence: TGCGCCAGCAGCTTGGCCGCAGGGCTGAACACTGAAGCTTTCTTT.

This clonotype came up a few times. This chain joins TRBV5-1 and TRBJ1-6, with D hard to call. Germline V gene lookup returns CDR1 SGHRS and CDR2 YFSETQ. V was clipped by 0 bases and J by 6 bases, with 10 bases between them. This CDR3 has 15 amino acids. The CDR3 loop reads CASSLDAGGNSPLHF. The CDR3 nucleotides read TGCGCCAGCAGCTTGGACGCAGGTGGTAATTCACCCCTCCACTTT. Full variable domain (missing parts from reference TRBV5-1 and TRBJ1-6): KAGVTQTPRYLIKTRGQQVTLSCSPISGHRSVSWYQQTPGQGLQFLFEYFSETQRNKGNFPGRFSGRQFSNSRSEMNVSTLELGDSALYLCASSLDAGGNSPLHFGNGTRLTVT.

This clonotype was seen more than once but under ten times. The rearrangement joins TRBV27 to TRBJ2-7; 9 positions agree with TRBD1. The germline V gene encodes CDR1 MNHEY and CDR2 SMNVEV (reference sequence). V lost 6 bases and J lost 5; bases outside the gene matches: 11. The CDR3 has 15 amino acids. CDR3 in amino acids: CASRSLGQGSNEQYF. The CDR3 coding sequence is TGTGCCAGCAGGTCCCTAGGACAGGGGAGCAACGAGCAGTACTTC.

The chain uses TRBV7-2 and TRBJ2-3, with a possible D match to TRBD2 (6 bases). V was clipped by 2 bases and J by 0 bases, with 9 bases between them. CDR1 and CDR2 (germline): SGHTA, FQGNSA. CDR3 length: 15 amino acids. The CDR3 loop reads CASSLFGRSTDTQYF. CDR3 sequence (DNA): TGTGCCAGCAGCTTATTCGGGAGAAGCACAGATACGCAGTATTTT.

The chain links TRBV6-5 to TRBJ2-3; D gene unclear. This CDR3 contains 13 residues. Trimming removed 1 base at V and 2 bases at J, with 4 bases between. Germline V lookup: CDR1 MNHEY, CDR2 SVGAGI. The CDR3 spells CASSYFHTDTQYF. CDR3 DNA sequence: TGTGCCAGCAGTTACTTCCACACAGATACGCAGTATTTT.

The V call is TRBV29-1, the J call TRBJ2-2, with D maybe TRBD1 (6 bases). This CDR3 contains 14 residues. Trimming pared 4 bases from V and 2 bases from J, leaving 11 bases between. CDR1 and CDR2 from the germline V gene are SQVTM and ANQGSEA. The CDR3, as DNA: TGCAGCGTTGCCGGGGACAAAAACACCGGGGAGCTGTTTTTT. It codes for CSVAGDKNTGELFF.

The sample holds a few counts of this clonotype. The chain is built from TRBV7-2 and TRBJ2-7; weak D call: TRBD1 (6 bases). The CDR3 totals 14 residues. V gave up 1 base and J gave up 7 bases, with 14 bases separating them. Germline assignment: CDR1 SGHTA and CDR2 FQGNSA. CDR3 protein: CASSLDTGIREQYF. DNA of the CDR3: TGTGCCAGCAGCTTAGACACAGGGATTCGGGAGCAGTACTTC. Looking up the rest from reference TRBV7-2 and TRBJ2-7 gives the full variable domain: GAGVSQSPSNKVTEKGKDVELRCDPISGHTALYWYRQSLGQGLEFLIYFQGNSAPDKSGLPSDRFSAERTGGSVSTLTIQRTQQEDSAVYLCASSLDTGIREQYFGPGTRLTVT.